The 13 T cell receptor beta chains below come from one sample, sequenced in a study of blood T cell repertoires in COVID-19. The assay was immunoSEQ multiplex PCR, and TCRdb's table has in-frame clones only and misses some. The sample records approximately 350,000 clones, 65% to 90% being singletons. The sample taken for sequencing was peripheral blood. These receptors all stem from a woman aged 55-70 years with COVID-19, enrolled during active disease.

This clone was seen only once. The chain is built from TRBV5-6 and TRBJ2-6; possible D gene TRBD2, 5 bases. Trimming cost V 4 bases and J 2 bases, with 10 bases left between them. Germline V gene sequence: CDR1 SGHDT, CDR2 YYEEEE. This CDR3 is built from 15 residues. The CDR3 DNA reads TGTGCCAGCAGCGCGGGCCTCGCTGGGGCCAACGTCCTGACTTTC. Its protein product is CASSAGLAGANVLTF.

The rearrangement uses TRBV6-4 and TRBJ1-2; 10 bases map to TRBD1. The CDR3 is 15 amino acids. Germline-derived CDR1 and CDR2 are MRHNA and SNTAGT. J was trimmed by 3 bases and V by 2 bases; bases with no gene match: 3. The CDR3 DNA sequence: TGTGCCAGCAGTGACGGGACAGGGGAAGACTATGGCTACACCTTC. It encodes CASSDGTGEDYGYTF.

The genes are TRBV21-1 and TRBJ1-3. TRBV21-1 is reported as a pseudogene. The CDR3 sequence is 16 residues long. The CDR3 sequence is CASSKFVGSSGNTIYF. CDR3 bases: TGTGCCAGCAGCAAATTTGTTGGGAGCTCTGGAAACACCATATATTTT.

This sequence joins TRBV7-6 and TRBJ2-1; 7 bases align to TRBD2. This CDR3 spans 16 amino acids. CDR1 and CDR2 from the germline V gene are SGHVS and FNYEAQ. Trimming removed 1 base from V and 1 base from J; junction bases left unmatched: 4. DNA for the CDR3: TGTGCCAGCAGCTTAGAGATAGCGGGTTCCTACAATGAGCAGTTCTTC. This gives the protein CASSLEIAGSYNEQFF.

The rearrangement uses TRBV6-2 or TRBV6-3 and TRBJ2-3; D is perhaps TRBD2 (5 bases). The V end was cut by 0 bases, the J end by 6 bases, with 16 bases between. Germline values: CDR1 MNHEY, CDR2 SVGEGT. There are 16 residues in the CDR3. In nucleotides, the CDR3 is TGTGCCAGCAGTTACTCGAAACGGGGTTGGGTGGATACGCAGTATTTT. Its protein is CASSYSKRGWVDTQYF.

The chain combines TRBV7-2 with TRBJ2-5; 10 bases are a match to TRBD2. V shed 0 bases, J shed 5 bases, and the junction held 9 bases outside the gene matches. The length of the CDR3 is 17 residues. Per germline, CDR1 SGHTA and CDR2 FQGNSA. CDR3 DNA: TGTGCCAGCAGCTTAGCGGGTAGCGGGGGGTTTGGGGAGACCCAGTACTTC. This codes for CASSLAGSGGFGETQYF.

The V gene is TRBV11-2, the J gene TRBJ1-6; 7 bases match TRBD1. CDR1 SGHAT and CDR2 FQNNGV come from the germline V gene. This CDR3 is 13 amino acids long. Trimming at V came to 6 bases and at J to 10 bases, leaving 6 bases not matched to a gene. The CDR3 loop is CASRTGVSSPLHF. Written as DNA, the CDR3 is TGTGCCAGCAGAACAGGGGTTTCATCACCCCTCCACTTT.

The chain employs TRBV15 and TRBJ1-1, with D perhaps matching TRBD1 (6 bases). The CDR3 has 16 residues. The V end was cut by 1 base, the J end by 4 bases, with 16 bases between. Germline V gene sequence: CDR1 LNHNV, CDR2 YYDKDF (reference sequence). The CDR3 DNA follows: TGTGCCACCAGCAGAGCCGGCGGGGGGCTTGGCACTGAAGCTTTCTTT. Its translation is CATSRAGGGLGTEAFF. Looking up the rest from reference TRBV15 and TRBJ1-1 gives the full variable domain: DAMVIQNPRYQVTQFGKPVTLSCSQTLNHNVMYWYQQKSSQAPKLLFHYYDKDFNNEADTPDNFQSRRPNTSFCFLDIRSPGLGDTAMYLCATSRAGGGLGTEAFFGQGTRLTVV.

This clone was seen once. This chain connects TRBV6-5 to TRBJ1-2; D is uncertain. Germline V gene sequence: CDR1 MNHEY, CDR2 SVGAGI. This CDR3 is 14 amino acids long. Trimming pared 0 bases from V and 1 base from J, leaving 6 bases between. For the CDR3, the DNA is TGTGCCAGCAGTTACTCGGCAGTTAACTATGGCTACACCTTC. It is translated as CASSYSAVNYGYTF.

The chain combines TRBV30 with TRBJ1-6; no definite D call. The CDR3 is made up of 11 amino acids. V was clipped by 0 bases and J by 15 bases, with 9 bases between them. CDR1 is GTSNPN and CDR2 is SVGIG in the germline V gene (reference sequence). CDR3 DNA sequence: TGTGCCTGGAGTGTACGAGTTAGCCTCCACTTT. The encoded protein is CAWSVRVSLHF.

This clone was seen a handful of times. This sequence joins TRBV27 and TRBJ2-1; 8 nucleotides align to TRBD2. The CDR3 runs 15 residues. The V gene end was trimmed by 7 bases and the J gene end by 5 bases; junction bases not matched to a gene: 10. Germline V gene lookup returns CDR1 MNHEY and CDR2 SMNVEV (reference sequence). CDR3 loop: CASKVVAGGNNEQFF. CDR3 bases: TGTGCCAGCAAGGTTGTGGCGGGGGGCAACAATGAGCAGTTCTTC.

The chain carries TRBV6-5 and TRBJ2-7, with D hard to call. Trimming took off 0 bases at V and 2 bases at J, with 11 bases between the two ends. Germline assignment: CDR1 MNHEY and CDR2 SVGAGI. The CDR3 is 15 residues long. The CDR3 protein is CASSYSFMTTYEQYF. The CDR3 bases are TGTGCCAGCAGTTACTCATTTATGACAACCTACGAGCAGTACTTC.

The rearrangement links TRBV3-1 (or the pseudogene TRBV3-2) to TRBJ1-1; the match to TRBD1 covers 10 bases. CDR3 size: 14 residues. Per the germline V gene, CDR1 is LGHDT and CDR2 is YNNKEL (reference sequence). The junction had 2 bases not matched to a gene; V was cut back by 2 bases and J by 5 bases. The CDR3 spells CASSQPGQGTEAFF. The CDR3 DNA reads as TGTGCCAGCAGCCAACCGGGACAGGGGACTGAAGCTTTCTTT.